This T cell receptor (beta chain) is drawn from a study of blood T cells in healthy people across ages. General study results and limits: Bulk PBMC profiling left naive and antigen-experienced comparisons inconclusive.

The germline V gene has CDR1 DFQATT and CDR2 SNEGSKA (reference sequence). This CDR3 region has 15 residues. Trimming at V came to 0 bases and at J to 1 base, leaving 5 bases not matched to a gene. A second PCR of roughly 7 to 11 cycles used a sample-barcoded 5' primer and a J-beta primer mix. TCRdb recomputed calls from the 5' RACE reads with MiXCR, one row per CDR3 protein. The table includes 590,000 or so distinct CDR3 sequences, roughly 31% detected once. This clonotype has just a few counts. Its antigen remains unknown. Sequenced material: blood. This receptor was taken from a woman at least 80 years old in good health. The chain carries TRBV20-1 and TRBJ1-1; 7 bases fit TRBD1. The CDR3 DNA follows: TGCAGTGCTAGAGATTTCCGGACAGGGAACACTGAAGCTTTCTTT. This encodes CSARDFRTGNTEAFF.